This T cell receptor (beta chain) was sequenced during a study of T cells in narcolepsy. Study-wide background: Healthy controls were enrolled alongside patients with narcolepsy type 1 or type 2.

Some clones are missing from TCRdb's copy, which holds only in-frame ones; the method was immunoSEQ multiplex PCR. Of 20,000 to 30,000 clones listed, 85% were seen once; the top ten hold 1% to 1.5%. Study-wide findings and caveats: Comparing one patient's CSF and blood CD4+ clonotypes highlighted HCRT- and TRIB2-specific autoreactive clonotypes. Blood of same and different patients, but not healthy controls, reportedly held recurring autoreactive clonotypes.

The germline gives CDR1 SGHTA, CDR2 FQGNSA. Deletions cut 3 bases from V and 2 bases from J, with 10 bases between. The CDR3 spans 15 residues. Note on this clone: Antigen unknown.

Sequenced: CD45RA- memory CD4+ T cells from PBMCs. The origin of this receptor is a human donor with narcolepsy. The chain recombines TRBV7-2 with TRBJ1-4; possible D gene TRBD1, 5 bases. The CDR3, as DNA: TGTGCCAGCAGCTTGGCGGGACGGACTAATGAAAAACTGTTTTTT. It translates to CASSLAGRTNEKLFF.